What follows is one TCR beta chain and its context. This sample is part of a study of control samples from healthy donors and cancer patients. V dropped 7 bases and J dropped 7; count of bases not matched to a gene: 15. Per germline, CDR1 LNHDA and CDR2 SQIVND (reference sequence). CDR3 size: 16 residues. Here immunoSEQ multiplex PCR was the method, and the copy in TCRdb shows in-frame clones only, minus some. The sample lists some 56,000 clones, roughly 94% occurring once. This receptor was obtained from a man aged 25 to 45 in good health. The specimen sequenced was blood. The rearrangement joins TRBV19 to TRBJ2-2, with TRBD1 matching 7 bases. The CDR3 region has the DNA TGTGCCAGTAAGACAAAATACGACAGGGATGGCGGGGAGCTGTTTTTT. Residues: CASKTKYDRDGGELFF.